This is a list of T cell receptor beta chains from one sample in a study of blood T cell repertoires in COVID-19. TCRdb's copy holds only in-frame clones and misses some; the assay was immunoSEQ multiplex PCR. The profile shows over 250,000 clones, 88% of them singletons. Sequenced sample: PBMCs or T cells enriched from blood (not recorded which). The source of these receptors is a woman aged 60-70 years in a cohort exposed to, infected with or recovered from COVID-19 (not recorded which). CDR3s include the opening cysteine and the closing phenylalanine or tryptophan. Fields, in order: D gene, V gene, clone size, J gene, CDR3 DNA, CDR3 protein. D genes are given only for firm matches. Clone size is shown for a subset of rows, as once, few, many or a class of expanded clone.

TRBD2	TRBV18	NA	TRBJ2-7	TGTGCCAGCTCACCCCGGGGGGGGTTTAACTACGAGCAGTACTTC	CASSPRGGFNYEQYF
TRBD1	TRBV28	once	TRBJ1-2	TGTGCCAGCAGGAAACAGGGGGTCGCTGACTATGGCTACACCTTC	CASRKQGVADYGYTF
TRBD1	TRBV2	NA	TRBJ2-7	TGTGCCAGCTCATGGGGAAGGACAGGGGAGGGAGAGCAGTACTTC	CASSWGRTGEGEQYF
TRBD1	TRBV6-5	NA	TRBJ2-7	TGTGCCAGCAGTTCCGGGACAGGGAGAAAACAGTACTTC	CASSSGTGRKQYF
NA	TRBV2	NA	TRBJ2-4	TGTGCCAGCAGTGACGAGGGTTTAGCCAAAAACATTCAGTACTTC	CASSDEGLAKNIQYF
NA	TRBV5-1	NA	TRBJ1-4	TGCGCCAGCAGCATGACAGCTCCTAATGAAAAACTGTTTTTT	CASSMTAPNEKLFF
TRBD2	TRBV6-2/TRBV6-3	NA	TRBJ2-7	TGTGCCAGCAGTTATGGTCTAGCGGGAGGGCCGTGGCAGTACTTC	CASSYGLAGGPWQYF
NA	TRBV28	NA	TRBJ1-1	TGTGCCAGCACACCCATCCCGGAGTTTCGAGCTTTCTTT	CASTPIPEFRAFF
NA	TRBV7-9	NA	TRBJ1-3	TGTGCCAGCAGCTTAGTTTGGGGGCCACACTCTGGAAACACCATATATTTT	CASSLVWGPHSGNTIYF
TRBD1	TRBV2	once	TRBJ1-2	TGTGCCAGCAGGGGACAGGGGGCGTATGGCTACACCTTC	CASRGQGAYGYTF
NA	TRBV28	NA	TRBJ1-2	TGTGCCAGCAGTTTTCGCACATATGGCTACACCTTC	CASSFRTYGYTF
NA	TRBV5-1	NA	TRBJ2-3	TGCGCCAGCAGCGCGAGCACAGATACGCAGTATTTT	CASSASTDTQYF
NA	TRBV2	NA	TRBJ2-1	TGTGCCAGCAGTGAAGCTCTTCAGGGTCTAGTTCAGTTCTTC	CASSEALQGLVQFF
NA	TRBV5-1	NA	TRBJ2-7	TGCGCCAGCTCCGAGACACATTCCTACGAGCAGTACTTC	CASSETHSYEQYF
TRBD1	TRBV5-4	once	TRBJ1-3	TGTGCCAGCAGCAAGGGACAGACCTCTGGAAACACCATATATTTT	CASSKGQTSGNTIYF
TRBD1	TRBV13	NA	TRBJ1-4	TGTGCCAGCAGCTCATACAGGGGTGATGAAAAACTGTTTTTT	CASSSYRGDEKLFF
NA	TRBV5-6	NA	TRBJ1-1	TGTGCCAGCAGCTTCCCGTTAACCGGGACAGAAGCTTTCTTT	CASSFPLTGTEAFF
NA	TRBV19	NA	TRBJ1-5	TGTGCCAGCCGAATGGGGAGGAATCAGCCCCAGCATTTT	CASRMGRNQPQHF
TRBD1	TRBV27	few	TRBJ1-1	TGTGCCAGCAGCTTAAGTTTAGGGCAGGGGGCCGGTGAAGCTTTCTTT	CASSLSLGQGAGEAFF
TRBD2	TRBV7-6	NA	TRBJ2-5	TGTGCCAGCAGCTCCGGACTAGCGGAAGAGACCCAGTACTTC	CASSSGLAEETQYF
NA	TRBV10-3	NA	TRBJ1-5	TGTGCCATCAGTGAGTCGGGCAGAAGCAATCAGCCCCAGCATTTT	CAISESGRSNQPQHF
NA	TRBV24-1	NA	TRBJ2-7	TGTGCCACCAGTGATTTAGAGGGTAGCGAGCAGTACTTC	CATSDLEGSEQYF
NA	TRBV11-3	NA	TRBJ1-1	TGTGCCAGCAGCTTAGACGTGAACACTGAAGCTTTCTTT	CASSLDVNTEAFF
TRBD2	TRBV27	NA	TRBJ2-1	TGTGCCAGCACACTAGCGGGAGGCCCGAGCTCCTACAATGAGCAGTTCTTC	CASTLAGGPSSYNEQFF
NA	TRBV7-9	NA	TRBJ1-1	TGTGCCAGCAGCTTAGGGGGAGGGAGCACTGAAGCTTTCTTT	CASSLGGGSTEAFF
TRBD2	TRBV27	few	TRBJ2-1	TGTGCCAGCAGTTTATCAGGGACTAGCGGGTATGAGCAGTTCTTC	CASSLSGTSGYEQFF
TRBD1	TRBV6-5	NA	TRBJ2-7	TGTGCCACCCGACAGGGGGCGGGAGAGCAGTACTTC	CATRQGAGEQYF
TRBD2	TRBV20-1	NA	TRBJ2-5	TGCAGTGCCAGTGGGGGTAGCGGGAGGTGGGAGACCCAGTACTTC	CSASGGSGRWETQYF
TRBD2	TRBV28	NA	TRBJ2-7	TGTGCCAGCTCCTGGTACGGGGGGGGAAGCTACGAGCAGTACTTC	CASSWYGGGSYEQYF
NA	TRBV6-4	NA	TRBJ1-2	TGTGCCAGCAGTGGGAGGCGGGGCAGGCAACCCTATGGCTACACCTTC	CASSGRRGRQPYGYTF
NA	TRBV28	NA	TRBJ1-4	TGTGCCAGCAGTTTCGGCGGTAAAGAAAAACTGTTTTTT	CASSFGGKEKLFF
TRBD2	TRBV28	NA	TRBJ2-1	TGTGCCAGCAGTTCTAGCGGGAGGGCCTTTGGTGAGCAGTTCTTC	CASSSSGRAFGEQFF
TRBD1	TRBV3-1/TRBV3-2	NA	TRBJ2-1	TGTGCCAGCAGCCATTTCGGGACAGGGGGCTTTAGGCAGTTCTTC	CASSHFGTGGFRQFF
NA	TRBV12-3/TRBV12-4	NA	TRBJ2-1	TGTGCCAGCACCCGGTACAATGAGCAGTTCTTC	CASTRYNEQFF
TRBD2	TRBV11-2	NA	TRBJ2-7	TGTGCCAGCAGCTCCATAGCGGGAGGGTTCTACGAGCAGTACTTC	CASSSIAGGFYEQYF